This T cell receptor (beta chain) was recovered during a study of OX40 agonist ivuxolimab in advanced cancers. This clone has just a few counts. This CDR3 region has 14 residues. Germline V gene data show CDR1 as SGHTA and CDR2 as FQGNSA. Trimming took 5 bases from V and 8 from J, leaving 16 bases between them. This table comes from immunoSEQ multiplex PCR, and its TCRdb copy is limited to in-frame clones, with some not included. Of roughly 38,000 clones listed, 70% to 90% are singletons. The origin of this receptor is an adult with an advanced solid tumor such as melanoma, head and neck, liver or kidney cancer. This specimen was CD4+ or CD8+ T cells sorted from blood, taken in a trial of the OX40 agonist ivuxolimab. V usage is TRBV7-2 and J usage is TRBJ2-1, with D unresolved. The CDR3 loop reads CASSPRTVRDEQFF. The CDR3 DNA reads TGTGCCAGCAGCCCGCGGACCGTAAGGGATGAGCAGTTCTTC. The variable domain in full, with the rest retrieved from reference TRBV7-2 and TRBJ2-1, is GAGVSQSPSNKVTEKGKDVELRCDPISGHTALYWYRQSLGQGLEFLIYFQGNSAPDKSGLPSDRFSAERTGGSVSTLTIQRTQQEDSAVYLCASSPRTVRDEQFFGPGTRLTVL.